This T cell receptor (beta chain) was recovered during a study of cytomegalovirus exposure and HLA in healthy donors. In the study overall: Genotyping showed 75% to 90% of 398 donors falling in the Caucasian-associated ancestry cluster. Study-level points and caveats: In the analysis, some V segments, TRBV6-2 and TRBV6-3 included, were excluded as indistinguishable.

Nominally healthy donors provided the samples, though records likely missed some immune exposures. Germline V gene sequence: CDR1 MNHEY, CDR2 SMNVEV (reference sequence). V lost 4 bases and J lost 7, with 16 bases in between. This CDR3 has 14 residues. This clone was counted between two and nine times. Its antigen is still unknown. With 60 Vbeta and 13 Jbeta primers, the PCR was carried out. Here immunoSEQ multiplex PCR was the method, and the copy in TCRdb shows in-frame clones only, minus some. This table holds just over 200,000 clones, roughly 70% found once. Specimen: PBMCs. This TCR was recovered from a man between 35 and 55 years old in good health and CMV-seropositive. The V call is TRBV27, the J call TRBJ1-1; the D is unclear. The DNA for the CDR3 is TGTGCCAGCAGTTCCGCCGGTCCTTTCGGTGAAGCTTTCTTT. It yields the protein CASSSAGPFGEAFF.